One T cell receptor beta chain is described in this entry. Assay used: immunoSEQ multiplex PCR; TCRdb lists only in-frame clones, some missing. Of tens of thousands of clones in the sample, more than 85% were seen once. In germline, CDR1 is MNHEY, CDR2 SVGAGI. V gave up 5 bases and J gave up 0 bases; unmatched junction bases: 1. The CDR3 contains 14 residues. The data were obtained in a study of T cell changes during pregnancy in multiple sclerosis. The rearrangement uses TRBV6-5 and TRBJ2-3, with TRBD2 matching 8 bases. The source of this sequence is a female donor with multiple sclerosis, enrolled in a pregnancy study. The specimen was CD4+ T cells from peripheral blood mononuclear cells, collected in the third trimester of pregnancy. In nucleotides, the CDR3 is TGTGCCAGCAGTCCTAGCGGGAGCACAGATACGCAGTATTTT. Translated, it gives CASSPSGSTDTQYF.